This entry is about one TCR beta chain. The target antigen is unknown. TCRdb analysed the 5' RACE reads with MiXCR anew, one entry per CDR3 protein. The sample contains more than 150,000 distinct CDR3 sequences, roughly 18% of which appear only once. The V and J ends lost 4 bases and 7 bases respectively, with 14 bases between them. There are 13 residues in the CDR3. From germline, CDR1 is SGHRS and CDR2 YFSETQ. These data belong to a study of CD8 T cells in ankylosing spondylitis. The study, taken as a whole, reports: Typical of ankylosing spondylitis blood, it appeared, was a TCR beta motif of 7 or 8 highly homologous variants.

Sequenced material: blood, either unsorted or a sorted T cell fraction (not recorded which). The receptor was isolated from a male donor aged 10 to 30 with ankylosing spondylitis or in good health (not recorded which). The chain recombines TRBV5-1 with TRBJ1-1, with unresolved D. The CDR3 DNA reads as TGCGCCAGCAGCCCAAGTTGGCGGGATGAAGCTTTCTTT. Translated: CASSPSWRDEAFF.